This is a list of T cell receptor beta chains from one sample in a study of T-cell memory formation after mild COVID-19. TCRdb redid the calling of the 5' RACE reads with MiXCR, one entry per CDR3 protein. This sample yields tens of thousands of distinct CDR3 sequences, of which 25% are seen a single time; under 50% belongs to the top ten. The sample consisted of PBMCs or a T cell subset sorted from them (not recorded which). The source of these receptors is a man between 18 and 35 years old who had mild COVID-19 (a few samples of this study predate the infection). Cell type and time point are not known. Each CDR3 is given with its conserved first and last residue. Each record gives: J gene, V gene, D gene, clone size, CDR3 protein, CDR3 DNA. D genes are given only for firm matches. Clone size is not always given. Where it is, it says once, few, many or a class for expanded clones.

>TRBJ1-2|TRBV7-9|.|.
CASSPAPARNGYTF
TGTGCCAGCAGCCCCGCCCCGGCCAGGAATGGCTACACCTTC
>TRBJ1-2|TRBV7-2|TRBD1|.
CASSLYTTGGSDYTF
TGTGCCAGCAGCTTGTATACCACAGGGGGTAGTGACTACACCTTC
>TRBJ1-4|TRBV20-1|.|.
CSARDLGLQGGATNEKLFF
TGCAGTGCTAGAGATCTAGGCCTCCAGGGAGGAGCAACTAATGAAAAACTGTTTTTT
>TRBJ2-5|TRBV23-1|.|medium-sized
CASSQKQGQAETQYF
TGCGCCAGCAGTCAAAAGCAGGGCCAAGCAGAGACCCAGTACTTC
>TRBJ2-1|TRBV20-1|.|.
CSARSGDWAGNEQFF
TGCAGTGCTAGATCGGGGGACTGGGCCGGCAATGAGCAGTTCTTC
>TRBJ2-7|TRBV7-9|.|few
CASSLAPRGAYEQYF
TGTGCCAGCAGCTTAGCGCCTCGTGGGGCCTACGAGCAGTACTTC
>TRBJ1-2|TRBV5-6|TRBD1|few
CASSFPGTERNYGYTF
TGTGCCAGCAGCTTTCCCGGGACAGAGCGGAACTATGGCTACACCTTC
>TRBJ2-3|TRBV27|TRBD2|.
CAGAGGPGDTQYF
TGTGCCGGAGCGGGGGGGCCTGGCGATACGCAGTATTTT
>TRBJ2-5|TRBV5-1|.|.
CASSLPQGAETQYF
TGCGCCAGCAGCTTGCCCCAGGGTGCAGAGACCCAGTACTTC
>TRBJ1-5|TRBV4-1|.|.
CASSQDLGPIQPQHF
TGCGCCAGCAGCCAAGATTTGGGTCCCATTCAGCCCCAGCATTTT
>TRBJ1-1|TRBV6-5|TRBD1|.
CASRAGTGSEAFF
TGTGCCAGCAGAGCCGGGACAGGGTCTGAAGCTTTCTTT
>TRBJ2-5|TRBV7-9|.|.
CASSLVGAQETQYF
TGTGCCAGCAGCTTAGTGGGGGCCCAAGAGACCCAGTACTTC
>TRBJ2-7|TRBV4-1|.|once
CASSQKDGMYEQYF
TGCGCCAGCAGCCAGAAGGACGGGATGTACGAGCAGTACTTC
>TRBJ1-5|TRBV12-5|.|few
CASGRENQPQHF
TGTGCTAGTGGGCGGGAGAATCAGCCCCAGCATTTT
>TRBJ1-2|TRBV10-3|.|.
CAISESQSGYGYTF
TGTGCCATCAGTGAGTCGCAAAGCGGTTATGGCTACACCTTC
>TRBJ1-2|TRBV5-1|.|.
CASSPQVVGQPYGYTF
TGCGCCAGCAGCCCCCAAGTTGTCGGGCAACCCTATGGCTACACCTTC
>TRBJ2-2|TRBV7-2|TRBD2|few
CATTTGTSDTGELFF
TGTGCCACTACGACCGGGACTAGCGACACCGGGGAGCTGTTTTTT
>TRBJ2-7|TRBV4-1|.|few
CASSQIGTVPGYEQYF
TGCGCCAGCAGCCAGATAGGAACGGTCCCGGGGTACGAGCAGTACTTC
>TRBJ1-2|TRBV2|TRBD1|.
CARGRDRNRSNYGYTF
TGTGCCAGAGGCCGGGACAGGAATCGTTCTAACTATGGCTACACCTTC
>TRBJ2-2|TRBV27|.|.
CASGIGGKTGELFF
TGTGCCAGCGGAATAGGGGGGAAGACCGGGGAGCTGTTTTTT